This T cell receptor (beta chain) was identified in a study of T cell responses to AZD1222 COVID-19 vaccine (dated by TCRdb to the early 2020s). In terms of the full investigation: AZD1222 recipients given second doses at about 4 weeks or at about 12 weeks were pooled, since spike-specific TCR depth and breadth were not found to differ between the two schedules. Trial participants were enrolled into age subgroups of 18-55, 56-69 and 70-plus years, which contained around 150, 28 and 57 TCR-sequenced participants, respectively. A total of 233 trial participants underwent TCR sequencing, of whom more than 200 had received two doses of AZD1222 and 26 had received two doses of the MenACWY control vaccine. What the research found in general, with its limitations: CD4 TCRs associated with the vaccine covered the entire spike protein, and the dominant responses were in regions 160-218 and 743-854. Because no samples from the day 14 peak response were available, repertoires could be characterized only after the peak T cell response. After two AZD1222 doses, spike-specific TCR breadth and depth were significantly higher than at day 0 and than in MenACWY recipients. Most participants were white British and females outnumbered males, and the authors suggested that clonal diversity may have been underestimated. Reportedly, almost half of the unique spike-specific TCRs recognized epitopes lying outside the regions that are mutated in the B.1.351 and B.1.1.7 variants. Only five to seven AZD1222 recipients were SARS-CoV-2 seropositive at baseline, limiting conclusions about previously exposed vaccinees. The 56-69-year group was small, and its depth increase did not reach significance, likely because of low power.

The intended sense of this specimen's time point label: baseline before first vaccination. Vaccinee samples were obtained from the UK trials COV001 and COV002, which included a single-blind randomized controlled phase 2/3 trial of AZD1222 (ChAdOx1 nCoV-19) in healthy adults. For TCRbeta chain sequencing, PBMC samples were collected from trial participants at day 0 and at day 28 after the second dose. The CDR3 regions of human TCRbeta chains were analyzed by immunosequencing. Processing in the source paper ran as follows. Repertoire TCRs were checked for matches against a reference library of SARS-CoV-2-specific TCRs that had been generated using the MIRA antigen-specificity platform. Breadth was defined as the fraction of unique TCRs that were SARS-CoV-2-associated. Depth was defined as the fraction of total T cells that were SARS-CoV-2-associated. Using the MIRA data, each spike-specific TCR was mapped to the spike region that the TCR reacts to and placed in a CD4 or CD8 class. Log10-transformed breadth and depth values were compared by one-way ANOVA with Sidak's multiple comparisons tests. This is the immuneACCESS table as TCRdb keeps it, with only in-frame sequences that have V and J called. A part of the clones is gone; compared with another copy, unresolved V genes explain less than half, and the rest is unexplained. From that table come the V and J calls and clone size; the DNA was used to work out D and trimming. This sample holds 95,000 to 150,000 clones; around 92% were observed only once. Of the sample, 1.1% is held by the ten largest clones.

Turning to this clone: Its antigen remains unidentified. No clone much larger than this one lies a single base away; base qualities are absent.

Cut back by 3 bases and 2 bases, the V and J ends lie 17 bases apart. The CDR3 runs 16 residues from the cysteine to the phenylalanine. Just CDR3 DNA is preserved here, 48 bases in frame from base 1. Taken from the germline V gene (reference sequence), the CDR1 and CDR2 loops are LNHNV and YYDKDF. The sample in question was peripheral blood, obtained on day 0 of AZD1222 vaccination. The receptor was isolated from an adult in good health. This chain is built from TRBV15 and TRBJ2-7; the D gene is perhaps TRBD2, on 6 matching bases. The bases are TGTGCCACCAGCAGGGGGGGAGAGACGGGAGCCTACGAGCAGTACTTC. Its translation is CATSRGGETGAYEQYF.